This is a list of T cell receptor beta chains from one sample in a study of blood T cell repertoires in COVID-19. Produced via immunoSEQ multiplex PCR; TCRdb's table is partial and in-frame only. Found here are tens of thousands of clones, 87% of them singletons; the top ten hold about 4%. Sample: peripheral blood. The receptors were sampled from a man aged 60 to 69 with acute or convalescent COVID-19. CDR3s include the opening cysteine and the closing phenylalanine or tryptophan. Fields, in order: CDR3 length, D gene, J gene, clone size, V gene, CDR3 protein, CDR3 DNA. The D gene is left open where the match is weak. A clone size is listed for some rows: how often the clone was seen (once, few, many), or a class if it is expanded.

14 | . | TRBJ1-2 | . | TRBV2 | CASSPQGPGVGYTF | TGTGCCAGCAGTCCCCAGGGGCCAGGGGTTGGCTACACCTTC
15 | TRBD1 | TRBJ2-1 | . | TRBV18 | CASSPNRGAVDEQFF | TGTGCCAGCTCACCCAACAGGGGCGCAGTTGATGAGCAGTTCTTC
15 | . | TRBJ1-1 | . | TRBV27 | CASSPKQALNTEAFF | TGTGCCAGCAGTCCCAAACAGGCCTTGAACACTGAAGCTTTCTTT
16 | TRBD2 | TRBJ2-7 | . | TRBV13 | CASSPTSGRKSYEQYF | TGTGCCAGCAGTCCGACTAGCGGGCGAAAATCCTACGAGCAGTACTTC
15 | . | TRBJ2-1 | . | TRBV13 | CASSLGLVPGNEQFF | TGTGCCAGCAGCTTAGGCCTAGTGCCCGGCAATGAGCAGTTCTTC
18 | . | TRBJ1-6 | . | TRBV3-1/TRBV3-2 | CASSQDWGELAYNSPLHF | TGTGCCAGCAGCCAAGATTGGGGGGAGTTGGCCTATAATTCACCCCTCCACTTT
14 | TRBD1 | TRBJ2-6 | . | TRBV2 | CAHQGAYGANVLTF | TGTGCCCACCAGGGGGCGTACGGGGCCAACGTCCTGACTTTC
13 | . | TRBJ2-2 | . | TRBV10-1 | CASAKLNTGELFF | TGCGCCAGCGCTAAGTTGAACACCGGGGAGCTGTTTTTT
14 | . | TRBJ2-3 | few | TRBV10-1 | CASSRGTSTDTQYF | TGCGCCAGCAGCAGGGGGACTAGCACAGATACGCAGTATTTT
13 | . | TRBJ2-1 | . | TRBV12-3/TRBV12-4 | CASSSRGPGRRFF | TGTGCCAGCAGTTCCAGGGGACCGGGTCGTCGGTTCTTC
16 | . | TRBJ2-1 | . | TRBV4-3 | CASSQDRGIQGREQFF | TGCGCCAGCAGCCAAGATAGAGGGATACAGGGACGTGAGCAGTTCTTC
15 | . | TRBJ2-1 | . | TRBV7-3 | CASSTSDLPYNEQFF | TGTGCCAGCAGCACCTCCGACTTACCCTACAATGAGCAGTTCTTC
17 | . | TRBJ1-3 | . | TRBV5-4 | CASSLAPGDYSGNTIYF | TGTGCCAGCAGCTTGGCTCCAGGGGATTACTCTGGAAACACCATATATTTT
14 | TRBD1 | TRBJ2-7 | . | TRBV27 | CASSFGTGEGEQYF | TGTGCCAGCAGTTTCGGGACAGGGGAAGGCGAGCAGTACTTC
14 | TRBD1 | TRBJ2-3 | few | TRBV5-1 | CASSATGVTDTQYF | TGCGCCAGCAGCGCTACAGGGGTCACAGATACGCAGTATTTT
14 | TRBD1 | TRBJ1-4 | . | TRBV30 | CAWSVRQGREKLFF | TGTGCCTGGAGTGTACGACAGGGTAGGGAAAAACTGTTTTTT
15 | TRBD1 | TRBJ1-5 | . | TRBV18 | CASSQGQGSNQPQHF | TGTGCCAGCTCACAGGGACAGGGGAGCAATCAGCCCCAGCATTTT
16 | TRBD1 | TRBJ2-7 | . | TRBV24-1 | CATSEHTGTGKLEQYF | TGTGCCACCAGTGAGCACACCGGGACAGGGAAGCTCGAGCAGTACTTC
16 | . | TRBJ1-3 | . | TRBV30 | CAWSRGRPGAGNTIYF | TGTGCCTGGAGTCGCGGACGGCCAGGGGCCGGAAACACCATATATTTT
16 | TRBD1 | TRBJ1-5 | . | TRBV27 | CASSLTGYYSNQPQHF | TGTGCCAGCAGTTTGACAGGGTATTATAGCAATCAGCCCCAGCATTTT
15 | . | TRBJ1-1 | . | TRBV4-3 | CASSQDWTVNTEAFF | TGCGCCAGCAGCCAAGATTGGACAGTAAACACTGAAGCTTTCTTT
11 | . | TRBJ1-1 | once | TRBV2 | CAIQGDTEAFF | TGTGCCATCCAAGGGGACACTGAAGCTTTCTTT
14 | . | TRBJ2-7 | once | TRBV6-5 | CASSYKQGPYEQYF | TGTGCCAGCAGTTACAAACAGGGCCCCTACGAGCAGTACTTC
14 | . | TRBJ2-3 | . | TRBV19 | CASSPAVRGYTQYF | TGTGCCAGTAGCCCCGCGGTCAGGGGTTATACGCAGTATTTT
15 | TRBD1 | TRBJ1-2 | . | TRBV27 | CASSLATGPNYGYTF | TGTGCCAGCAGTTTAGCGACAGGGCCCAACTATGGCTACACCTTC
13 | . | TRBJ2-2 | once | TRBV30 | CAWSVTRLGELFF | TGTGCCTGGAGTGTAACGAGACTCGGGGAGCTGTTTTTT
13 | . | TRBJ2-1 | . | TRBV4-3 | CASSQGEYNEQFF | TGCGCCAGCAGCCAAGGAGAGTACAATGAGCAGTTCTTC
14 | . | TRBJ2-7 | . | TRBV11-2 | CASSPLQGGYEQYF | TGTGCCAGCTCTCCCCTTCAGGGTGGCTACGAGCAGTACTTC
15 | TRBD2 | TRBJ2-3 | . | TRBV3-1/TRBV3-2 | CASSQERAGADTQYF | TGTGCCAGCAGCCAAGAACGGGCGGGGGCAGATACGCAGTATTTT
16 | TRBD2 | TRBJ2-3 | . | TRBV7-9 | CASSDLLAGGPDTQYF | TGTGCCAGCAGCGACCTTCTAGCGGGGGGGCCTGATACGCAGTATTTT
16 | TRBD1 | TRBJ1-2 | . | TRBV4-3 | CASSLDTTGLNYGYTF | TGCGCCAGCAGCCTAGACACGACAGGGCTAAACTATGGCTACACCTTC
16 | . | TRBJ2-3 | . | TRBV10-2 | CASSESTGSVVYTQYF | TGCGCCAGCAGTGAGTCGACGGGTTCCGTCGTGTATACGCAGTATTTT
16 | TRBD1 | TRBJ1-2 | . | TRBV6-1 | CASSERGTGGGYGYTF | TGTGCCAGCAGTGAAAGAGGTACAGGGGGAGGCTATGGCTACACCTTC
14 | . | TRBJ1-2 | . | TRBV9 | CASSHDSTVYGYTF | TGTGCCAGCAGTCACGACAGTACAGTCTATGGCTACACCTTC
15 | TRBD1 | TRBJ1-5 | . | TRBV15 | CATSRETGGNQPQHF | TGTGCCACCAGCAGGGAAACAGGGGGGAATCAGCCCCAGCATTTT
11 | . | TRBJ1-1 | . | TRBV7-9 | CASSGEEGAFF | TGTGCCAGCAGCGGCGAGGAGGGAGCTTTCTTT
17 | TRBD2 | TRBJ2-1 | once | TRBV5-4 | CASSASGTSGELNEQFF | TGTGCCAGCAGCGCATCCGGGACTAGCGGGGAGCTCAATGAGCAGTTCTTC
15 | TRBD2 | TRBJ2-1 | . | TRBV11-3 | CASSLDPSGGNEQFF | TGTGCCAGCAGCTTAGATCCTAGCGGGGGCAATGAGCAGTTCTTC
14 | . | TRBJ1-2 | . | TRBV7-2 | CASSPAVNSYGYTF | TGTGCCAGCAGCCCAGCGGTGAATTCCTATGGCTACACCTTC
14 | TRBD2 | TRBJ2-7 | . | TRBV29-1 | CSVEGLAGDYEQYF | TGCAGCGTTGAAGGACTAGCGGGGGACTACGAGCAGTACTTC
14 | . | TRBJ2-2 | . | TRBV2 | CASREGPGPGELFF | TGTGCCAGCAGGGAGGGCCCCGGACCCGGGGAGCTGTTTTTT
17 | . | TRBJ1-2 | few | TRBV9 | CASSVAFSDWRAGGYTF | TGTGCCAGCAGCGTAGCGTTTTCAGACTGGCGTGCGGGTGGCTACACCTTC
16 | . | TRBJ2-3 | . | TRBV19 | CASSSRVATSTDTQYF | TGTGCCAGTAGTTCCCGGGTAGCTACTAGCACAGATACGCAGTATTTT
16 | TRBD1 | TRBJ1-2 | . | TRBV18 | CASSPPSLGQGRGYTF | TGTGCCAGCTCACCACCGAGCCTAGGACAGGGGCGCGGCTACACCTTC
15 | . | TRBJ2-2 | . | TRBV5-4 | CASSLASGNIGELFF | TGTGCCAGCAGCTTGGCCTCAGGGAACATCGGGGAGCTGTTTTTT